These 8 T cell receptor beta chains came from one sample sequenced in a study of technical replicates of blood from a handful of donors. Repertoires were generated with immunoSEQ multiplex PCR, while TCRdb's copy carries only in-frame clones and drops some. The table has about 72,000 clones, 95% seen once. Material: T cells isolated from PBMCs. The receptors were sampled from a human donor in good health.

CDR3 in DNA: TGCGCCAGCAGCCAAGAGGGGAGGCCCCAGCATTTT. This translates into CASSQEGRPQHF. The V call is TRBV4-1, the J call TRBJ1-5; D is ambiguous. The CDR3 sequence is 12 residues long. CDR1 is MGHRA, CDR2 YSYEKL, per germline. V gave up 0 bases and J gave up 9 bases, with 6 bases separating them.

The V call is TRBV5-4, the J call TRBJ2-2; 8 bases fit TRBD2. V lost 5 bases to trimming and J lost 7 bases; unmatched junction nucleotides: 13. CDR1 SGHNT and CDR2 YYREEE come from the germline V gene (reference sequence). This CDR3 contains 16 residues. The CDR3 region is CASSPEPGLDLGELFF. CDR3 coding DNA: TGTGCCAGCAGTCCTGAACCGGGACTAGACCTCGGGGAGCTGTTTTTT.

The CDR3 bases are TGCGCCAGCAGACGTCTTTGGACAGGGCGAGGTCAGCCCCAGCATTTT. Amino acid sequence: CASRRLWTGRGQPQHF. The chain couples TRBV4-1 to TRBJ1-5, with 8 bases matching TRBD1. This CDR3 region has 16 residues. Germline V lookup: CDR1 MGHRA, CDR2 YSYEKL. The J segment lost 6 bases and the V segment lost 6 bases, leaving 13 bases of the junction unmatched.

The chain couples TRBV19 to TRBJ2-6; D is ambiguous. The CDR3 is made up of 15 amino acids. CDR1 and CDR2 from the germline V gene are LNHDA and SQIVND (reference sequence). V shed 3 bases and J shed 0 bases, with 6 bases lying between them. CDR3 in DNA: TGTGCCAGTAGTATCATGTTCTCTGGGGCCAACGTCCTGACTTTC. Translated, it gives CASSIMFSGANVLTF. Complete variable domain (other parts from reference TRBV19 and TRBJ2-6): DGGITQSPKYLFRKEGQNVTLSCEQNLNHDAMYWYRQDPGQGLRLIYYSQIVNDFQKGDIAEGYSVSREKKESFPLTVTSAQKNPTAFYLCASSIMFSGANVLTFGAGSRLTVL.

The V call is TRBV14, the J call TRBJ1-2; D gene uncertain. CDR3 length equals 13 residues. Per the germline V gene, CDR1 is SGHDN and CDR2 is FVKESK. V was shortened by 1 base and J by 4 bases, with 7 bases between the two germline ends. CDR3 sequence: CASSQVAGYGYTF. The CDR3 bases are TGTGCCAGCAGCCAAGTTGCCGGCTATGGCTACACCTTC. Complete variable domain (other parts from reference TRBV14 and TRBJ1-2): EAGVTQFPSHSVIEKGQTVTLRCDPISGHDNLYWYRRVMGKEIKFLLHFVKESKQDESGMPNNRFLAERTGGTYSTLKVQPAELEDSGVYFCASSQVAGYGYTFGSGTRLTVV.

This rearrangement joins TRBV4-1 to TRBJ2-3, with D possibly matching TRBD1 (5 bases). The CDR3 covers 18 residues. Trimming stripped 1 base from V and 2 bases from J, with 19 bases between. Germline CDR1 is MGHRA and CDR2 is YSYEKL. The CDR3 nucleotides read TGCGCCAGCAGCCAAGTCGAACAGGTACTAAAGATCACAGATACGCAGTATTTT. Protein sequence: CASSQVEQVLKITDTQYF.

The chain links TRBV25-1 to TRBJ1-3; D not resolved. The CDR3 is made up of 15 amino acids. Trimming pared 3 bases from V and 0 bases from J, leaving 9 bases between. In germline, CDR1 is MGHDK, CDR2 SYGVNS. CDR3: CASSDWRDSGNTIYF. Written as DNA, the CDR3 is TGTGCCAGCAGTGATTGGAGGGACTCTGGAAACACCATATATTTT.

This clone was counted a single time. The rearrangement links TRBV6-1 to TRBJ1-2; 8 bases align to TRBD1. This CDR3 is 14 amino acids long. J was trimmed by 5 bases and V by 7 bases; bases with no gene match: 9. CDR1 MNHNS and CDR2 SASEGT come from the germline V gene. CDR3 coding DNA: TGTGCCAGCACAGCATTTACAGGGGGGTATGGCTACACCTTC. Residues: CASTAFTGGYGYTF.